This T cell receptor (beta chain) was sequenced during a study of radiotherapy plus CTLA-4 blockade in lung cancer. The CDR3 consists of 15 residues. Germline V gives CDR1 SGHTA, CDR2 FQGNSA. V dropped 3 bases and J dropped 4 bases, with 13 bases sitting between them. Assay used: immunoSEQ multiplex PCR; TCRdb lists only in-frame clones, some missing. The data hold 65,000 to 95,000 clones, with 87% observed a single time. The sequence was obtained from a human donor with non-small cell lung cancer that progressed on radiotherapy plus ipilimumab. V gene TRBV7-2 combines with J gene TRBJ1-5; no definite D call. The sample here was peripheral blood, taken from a patient treated with radiotherapy plus ipilimumab. The CDR3 sequence is CASSLASSINQPQHF. CDR3 in DNA: TGTGCCAGCAGCTTGGCCAGCTCTATTAATCAGCCCCAGCATTTT.